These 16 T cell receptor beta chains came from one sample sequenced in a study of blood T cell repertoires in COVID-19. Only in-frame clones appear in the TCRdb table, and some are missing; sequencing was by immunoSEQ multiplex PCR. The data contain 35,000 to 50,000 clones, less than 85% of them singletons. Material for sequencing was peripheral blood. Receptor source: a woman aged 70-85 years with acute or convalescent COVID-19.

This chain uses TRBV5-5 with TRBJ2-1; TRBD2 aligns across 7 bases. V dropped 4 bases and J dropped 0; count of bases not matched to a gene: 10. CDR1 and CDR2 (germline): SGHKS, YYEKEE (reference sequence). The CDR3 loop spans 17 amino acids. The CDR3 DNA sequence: TGTGCCAGCAGCAGTTTCCCTAGCGGCAGCTCCTACAATGAGCAGTTCTTC. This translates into CASSSFPSGSSYNEQFF.

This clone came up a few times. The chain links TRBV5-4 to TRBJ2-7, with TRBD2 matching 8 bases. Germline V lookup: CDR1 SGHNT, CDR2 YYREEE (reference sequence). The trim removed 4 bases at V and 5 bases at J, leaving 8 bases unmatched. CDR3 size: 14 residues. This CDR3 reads CASSLEFGGDEQYF. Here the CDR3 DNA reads TGTGCCAGCAGCCTTGAGTTCGGGGGGGACGAGCAGTACTTC.

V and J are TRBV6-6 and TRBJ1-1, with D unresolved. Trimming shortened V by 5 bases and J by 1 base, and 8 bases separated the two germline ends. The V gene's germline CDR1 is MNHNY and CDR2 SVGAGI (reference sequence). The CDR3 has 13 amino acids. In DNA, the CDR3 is TGTGCCAGCAGTACTTTCTCGAACACTGAAGCTTTCTTT. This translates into CASSTFSNTEAFF.

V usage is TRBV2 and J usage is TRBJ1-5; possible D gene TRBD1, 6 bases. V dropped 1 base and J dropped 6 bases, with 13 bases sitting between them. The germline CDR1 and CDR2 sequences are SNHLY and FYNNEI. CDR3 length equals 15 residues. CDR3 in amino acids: CASSEEGGGGQPQHF. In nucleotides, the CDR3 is TGTGCCAGCAGTGAAGAAGGGGGGGGAGGTCAGCCCCAGCATTTT.

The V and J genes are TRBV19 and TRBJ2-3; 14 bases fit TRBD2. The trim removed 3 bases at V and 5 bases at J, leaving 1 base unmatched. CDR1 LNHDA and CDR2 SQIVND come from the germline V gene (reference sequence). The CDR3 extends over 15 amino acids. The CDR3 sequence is CASSIGTSGRDTQYF. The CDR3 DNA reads TGTGCCAGTAGTATCGGGACTAGCGGGAGAGATACGCAGTATTTT.

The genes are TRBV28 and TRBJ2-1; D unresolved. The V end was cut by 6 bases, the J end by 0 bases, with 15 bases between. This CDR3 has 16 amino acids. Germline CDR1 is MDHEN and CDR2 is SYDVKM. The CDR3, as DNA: TGTGCCAGCAGGCCCCGGCCAGGAAACTCCTACAATGAGCAGTTCTTC. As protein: CASRPRPGNSYNEQFF.

The CDR3 loop reads CASSPGLAGIGEQFF. CDR3 nucleotide sequence: TGCGCCAGCAGCCCCGGACTAGCGGGCATCGGTGAGCAGTTCTTC. The chain recombines TRBV4-3 with TRBJ2-1; 11 nucleotides align to TRBD2. Germline loops: CDR1 LGHNA, CDR2 YSLEER. J lost 9 bases, V lost 4 bases, and 8 bases had no gene match. This CDR3 comprises 15 residues.

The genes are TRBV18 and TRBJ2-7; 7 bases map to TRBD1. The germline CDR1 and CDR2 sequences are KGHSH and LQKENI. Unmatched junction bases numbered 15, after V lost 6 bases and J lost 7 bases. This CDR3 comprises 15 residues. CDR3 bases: TGTGCCAGCTCCCTTCAAAAGGGACAGTCATTGGAGCAGTACTTC. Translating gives CASSLQKGQSLEQYF.

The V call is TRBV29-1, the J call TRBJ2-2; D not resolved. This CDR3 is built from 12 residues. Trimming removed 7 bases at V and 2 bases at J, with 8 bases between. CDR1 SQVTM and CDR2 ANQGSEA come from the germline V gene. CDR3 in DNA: TGCAGCGGGAACAGTAACACCGGGGAGCTGTTTTTT. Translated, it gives CSGNSNTGELFF.

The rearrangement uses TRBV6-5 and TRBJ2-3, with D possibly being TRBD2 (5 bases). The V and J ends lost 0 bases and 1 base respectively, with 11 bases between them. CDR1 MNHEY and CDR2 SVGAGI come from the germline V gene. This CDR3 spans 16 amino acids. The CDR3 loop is CASSYSRFGGTDTQYF. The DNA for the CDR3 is TGTGCCAGCAGTTACTCTAGGTTCGGGGGCACAGATACGCAGTATTTT.

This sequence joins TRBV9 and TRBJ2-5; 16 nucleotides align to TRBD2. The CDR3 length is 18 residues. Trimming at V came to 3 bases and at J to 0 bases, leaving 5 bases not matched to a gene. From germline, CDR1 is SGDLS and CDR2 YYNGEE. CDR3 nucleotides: TGTGCCAGCAGCGGTGGGACTAGCGGGAGGGGGTACCAAGAGACCCAGTACTTC. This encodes CASSGGTSGRGYQETQYF.

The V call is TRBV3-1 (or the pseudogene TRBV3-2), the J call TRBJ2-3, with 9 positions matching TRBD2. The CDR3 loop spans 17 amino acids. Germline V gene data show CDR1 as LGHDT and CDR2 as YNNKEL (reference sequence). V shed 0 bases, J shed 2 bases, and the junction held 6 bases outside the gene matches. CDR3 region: CASSQDWLAGPTDTQYF. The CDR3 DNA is TGTGCCAGCAGCCAAGATTGGCTAGCGGGGCCCACAGATACGCAGTATTTT.

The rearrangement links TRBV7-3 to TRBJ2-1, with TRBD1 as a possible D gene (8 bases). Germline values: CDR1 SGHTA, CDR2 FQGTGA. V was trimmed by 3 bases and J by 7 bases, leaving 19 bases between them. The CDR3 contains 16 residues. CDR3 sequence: CASSLNSQGGGNEQFF. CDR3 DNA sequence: TGTGCCAGCAGCTTGAACTCACAGGGGGGAGGGAATGAGCAGTTCTTC.

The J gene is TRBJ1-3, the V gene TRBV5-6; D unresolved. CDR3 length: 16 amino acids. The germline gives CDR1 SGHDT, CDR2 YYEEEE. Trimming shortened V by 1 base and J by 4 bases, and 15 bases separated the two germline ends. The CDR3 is CASSLMAGGSGNTIYF. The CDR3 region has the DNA TGTGCCAGCAGCTTGATGGCAGGAGGTTCCGGAAACACCATATATTTT.

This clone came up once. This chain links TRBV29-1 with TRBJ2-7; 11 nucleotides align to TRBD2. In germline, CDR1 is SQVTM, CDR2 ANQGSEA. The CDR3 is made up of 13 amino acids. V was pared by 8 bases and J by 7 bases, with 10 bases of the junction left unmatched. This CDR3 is CSTGQLAGEEQYF. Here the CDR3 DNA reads TGCAGCACAGGGCAACTAGCGGGAGAAGAGCAGTACTTC.

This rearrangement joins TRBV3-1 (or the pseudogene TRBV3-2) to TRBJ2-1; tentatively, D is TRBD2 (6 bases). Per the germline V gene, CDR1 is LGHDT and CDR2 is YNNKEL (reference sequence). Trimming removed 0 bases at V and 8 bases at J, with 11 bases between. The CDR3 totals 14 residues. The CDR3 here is CASSQDRRDDEQFF. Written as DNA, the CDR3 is TGTGCCAGCAGCCAAGATAGGAGGGACGATGAGCAGTTCTTC.